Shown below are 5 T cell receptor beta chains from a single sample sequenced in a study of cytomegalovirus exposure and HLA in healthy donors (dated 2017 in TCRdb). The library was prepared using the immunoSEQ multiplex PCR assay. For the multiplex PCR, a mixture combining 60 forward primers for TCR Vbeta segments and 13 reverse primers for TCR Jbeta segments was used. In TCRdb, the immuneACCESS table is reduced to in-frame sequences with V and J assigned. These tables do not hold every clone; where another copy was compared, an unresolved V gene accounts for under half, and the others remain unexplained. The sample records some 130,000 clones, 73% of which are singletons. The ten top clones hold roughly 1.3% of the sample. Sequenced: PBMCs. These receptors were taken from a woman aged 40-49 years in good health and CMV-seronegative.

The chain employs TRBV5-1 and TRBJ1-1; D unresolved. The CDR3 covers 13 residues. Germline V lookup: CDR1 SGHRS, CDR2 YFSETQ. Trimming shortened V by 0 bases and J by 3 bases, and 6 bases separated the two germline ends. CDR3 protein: CASSLDSDTEAFF. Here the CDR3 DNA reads TGCGCCAGCAGCTTGGACAGTGACACTGAAGCTTTCTTT. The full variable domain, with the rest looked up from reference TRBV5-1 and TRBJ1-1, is KAGVTQTPRYLIKTRGQQVTLSCSPISGHRSVSWYQQTPGQGLQFLFEYFSETQRNKGNFPGRFSGRQFSNSRSEMNVSTLELGDSALYLCASSLDSDTEAFFGQGTRLTVV.

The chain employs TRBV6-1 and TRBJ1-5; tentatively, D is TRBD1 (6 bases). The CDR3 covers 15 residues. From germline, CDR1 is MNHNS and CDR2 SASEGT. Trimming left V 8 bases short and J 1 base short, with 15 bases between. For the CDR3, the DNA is TGTGCCAGCGGAAGGGGGAGTCAGAGCAATCAGCCCCAGCATTTT. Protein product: CASGRGSQSNQPQHF.

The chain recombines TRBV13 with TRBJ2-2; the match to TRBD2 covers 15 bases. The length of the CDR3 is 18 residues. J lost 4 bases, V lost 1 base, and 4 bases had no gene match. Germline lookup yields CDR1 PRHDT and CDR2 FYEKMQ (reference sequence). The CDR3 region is CASSLAGLAGGITGELFF. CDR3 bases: TGTGCCAGCAGCTTAGCCGGACTAGCGGGGGGGATCACCGGGGAGCTGTTTTTT. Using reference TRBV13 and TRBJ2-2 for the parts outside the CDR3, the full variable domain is AAGVIQSPRHLIKEKRETATLKCYPIPRHDTVYWYQQGPGQDPQFLISFYEKMQSDKGSIPDRFSAQQFSDYHSELNMSSLELGDSALYFCASSLAGLAGGITGELFFGEGSRLTVL.

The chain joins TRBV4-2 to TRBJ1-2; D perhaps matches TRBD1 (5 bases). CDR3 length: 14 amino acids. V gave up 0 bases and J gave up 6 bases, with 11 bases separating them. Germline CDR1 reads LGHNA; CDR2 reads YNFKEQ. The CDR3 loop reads CASSQDRGTNGYTF. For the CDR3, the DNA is TGTGCCAGCAGCCAAGATCGAGGGACTAATGGCTACACCTTC.

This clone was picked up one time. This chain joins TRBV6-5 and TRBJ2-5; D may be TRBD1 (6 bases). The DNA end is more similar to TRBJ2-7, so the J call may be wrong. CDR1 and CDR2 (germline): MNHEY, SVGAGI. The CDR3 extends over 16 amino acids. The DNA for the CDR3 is TGTGCCAGCAGTTACTCGACAGGCTTCCATACCTACGAGCAGTACTTC. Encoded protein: CASSYSTGFHTYEQYF.